The T cell receptor beta chain under discussion was sequenced for a study of TIL therapy for anti-PD-1-resistant metastatic lung cancer (dated by TCRdb to the early 2020s). About the full investigation: Enrolled patients had a median age of around 58 years (range 38-75) and a median tumor PD-L1 proportion score of around 5.9%. Most of the cohort had lung adenocarcinoma, including a few EGFR-mutant tumors and two ALK-rearranged tumors, and half of the patients were either current or former smokers. Across the cohort, whole-exome sequencing showed a median non-synonymous tumor mutation burden of roughly 1.5 mutations per megabase. T cell receptor beta sequencing of tumor and peripheral blood was used to follow clonotypes across the tumor, the expanded TIL product and serial blood samples. What the work shows at the level of the full study, not this receptor alone: The study protocol defined all tumor marker inferences as exploratory. Because the cohort was highly selected, with more treatment-naive, never-smoker and oncogene-addicted patients than is typical, generalizability is limited. Compared with baseline intratumoral T cells, expanded TIL cultures were more clonal and less diverse (median clonality roughly 6.5% vs 31%, p < 0.0001). TIL culture showed high clonal turnover, with many enriched product clones undetected in the baseline tumor, suggesting clonal contraction rather than faithful expansion.

Using bias-controlled multiplex PCR with the immunoSEQ v3 hsTCRB kit, the TCR beta CDR3 regions were amplified from genomic DNA. The TCR libraries were sequenced on an Illumina NextSeq 500 to approximately 2 million read pairs for survey level or about 5-6.5 million read pairs for deep level. In the authors' own workflow: V, D and J genes were assigned, non-productive sequences were removed, and clonality was reported by immunoSEQ Analyzer software. Repertoires were compared by productive Simpson clonality and by the Morisita overlap index of productive TRB rearrangements between infused TIL and blood. The clones in this table, taken by TCRdb from immuneACCESS, are in-frame only. Not every clone is retained; where verified, under half of the shortfall comes from an unresolved V gene, and the cause of the rest is unknown. V, J and clone size are those of that table, while D and trimming were read from the DNA. The sample records thousands of clones, roughly 74% of which are singletons. The ten largest clones add up to 6% to 9% of the sample.

The time point tag for this specimen amounts to: pre-treatment sample, taken before nivolumab and TIL therapy. The baseline tumor samples, taken from the same resection that was used to grow TIL, were excised metastases, most often pleural nodules or supraclavicular lymph nodes. Before any PD-1/PD-L1 blockade was given, tumors were harvested, nivolumab was then administered, and patients who progressed went on to receive lymphodepletion, an infusion of expanded TIL, and IL-2. A phase I trial run at two centers enrolled adults with stage 4 NSCLC between late 2017 and January 2020. Samples came from a single-arm, open-label phase I trial of tumor-infiltrating lymphocyte therapy with nivolumab in advanced non-small cell lung cancer. For each resected tumor, portions were snap-frozen in liquid nitrogen and kept at -80 degrees C. Tumor regions of interest were selected on H&E sections by laser-capture macrodissection, were pulverized into 15 mg aliquots, and were extracted with Qiagen Allprep kits.

Note on this clone: There is no known antigen for this receptor. No base quality values were provided; no much bigger clone lies one nucleotide off.

The germline V gene supplies CDR1 MNHEY and CDR2 SVGAGI. V and J are truncated by 0 bases and 9 bases respectively, leaving an intervening sequence of 17 bases. Measured from the cysteine to the phenylalanine, the CDR3 is 15 residues long. The DNA shown is the 45-base CDR3, in frame from base 1. This specimen consisted of tumor tissue, obtained at baseline. The receptor was derived from a person aged 25-85 years with non-small cell lung cancer. In this chain, TRBV6-5 is recombined with TRBJ1-2; the D gene is possibly TRBD1, with 5 bases matching. The sequenced DNA: TGTGCCAGCAGTTACTCGCAGGGTGAGGTGGTTAGCTACACCTTC. It specifies CASSYSQGEVVSYTF.